The sequence of this T cell receptor beta chain was determined in a study of radiotherapy plus CTLA-4 blockade in lung cancer. About the research overall: There were objective responses in roughly 18% of patients, and around 32% had disease control.

Deletions cut 6 bases from V and 4 bases from J, with 15 bases between. Germline CDR1 and CDR2: SEHNR and FQNEAQ (reference sequence). This CDR3 is built from 15 residues. Repertoires were generated with immunoSEQ multiplex PCR, while TCRdb's copy carries only in-frame clones and drops some. The table records tens of thousands of clones, approximately 77% of them present only once. This receptor was taken from a human donor with non-small cell lung cancer who had a complete response to radiotherapy plus ipilimumab. Material: peripheral blood, obtained from a patient treated with radiotherapy plus ipilimumab. V gene TRBV7-9 combines with J gene TRBJ1-4; D not certain. DNA of the CDR3: TGTGCCAGCAGTAAGGAGGCAAGAAGTAATGAAAAACTGTTTTTT. Translation gives CASSKEARSNEKLFF.